This TCR beta chain appears in the sequencing data of a study of CD8 T cells in ankylosing spondylitis. With respect to this clonotype: What it binds is not known.

Trimming stripped 5 bases from V and 4 bases from J, with 21 bases between. Germline V lookup: CDR1 SEHNR, CDR2 FQNEAQ (reference sequence). The CDR3 sequence is 17 residues long. Libraries of TCR beta came from quantitative 5'-RACE with molecular barcodes. TCRdb itself ran the 5' RACE reads through MiXCR, one entry per CDR3 protein. Among roughly 670,000 distinct CDR3 sequences, 15% to 20% were seen once, and the ten largest hold roughly a fifth. Study results and caveats: Reportedly, significant enrichment of disease-linked clones occurred in matched ankylosing spondylitis synovial fluid. There were earlier reports of some motif variants in reactive arthritis synovial fluid and blood. Disease-linked clones bore a CD8+ phenotype, appearing relatively rarely in peripheral blood. Fewer than 10 highly homologous variants made up a TCR beta motif that seemed to typify ankylosing spondylitis blood.

V gene TRBV7-9 combines with J gene TRBJ2-1; D is possibly TRBD2 (5 bases). What was sequenced was blood, either unsorted or a sorted T cell fraction (not recorded which). This receptor was taken from a male donor with ankylosing spondylitis. CDR3 nucleotides: TGTGCCAGCAGCCCACCGTGGTCGGCGCCGGGGTACAATGAGCAGTTCTTC. It is translated as CASSPPWSAPGYNEQFF.